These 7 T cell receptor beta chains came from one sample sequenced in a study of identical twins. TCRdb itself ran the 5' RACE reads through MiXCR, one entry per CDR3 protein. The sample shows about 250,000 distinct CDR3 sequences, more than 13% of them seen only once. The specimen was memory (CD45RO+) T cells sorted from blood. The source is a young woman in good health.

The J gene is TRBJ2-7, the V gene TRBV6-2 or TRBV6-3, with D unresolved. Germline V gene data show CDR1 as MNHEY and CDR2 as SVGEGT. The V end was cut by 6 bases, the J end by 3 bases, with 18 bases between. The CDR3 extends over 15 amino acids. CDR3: CASSPHGFVVYEQYF. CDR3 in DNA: TGTGCCAGCAGCCCCCACGGATTTGTCGTCTACGAGCAGTACTTC.

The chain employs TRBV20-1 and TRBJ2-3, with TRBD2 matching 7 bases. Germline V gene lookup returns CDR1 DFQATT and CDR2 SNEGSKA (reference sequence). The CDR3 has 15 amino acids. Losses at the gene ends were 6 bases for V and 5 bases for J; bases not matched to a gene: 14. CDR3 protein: CSAHHAGVGVDTQYF. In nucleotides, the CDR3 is TGCAGTGCCCATCACGCGGGGGTGGGGGTAGATACGCAGTATTTT.

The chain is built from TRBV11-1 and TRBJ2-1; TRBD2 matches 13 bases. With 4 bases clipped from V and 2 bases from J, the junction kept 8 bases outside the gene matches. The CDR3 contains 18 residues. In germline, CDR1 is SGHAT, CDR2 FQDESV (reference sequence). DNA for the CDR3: TGTGCCAGCAGCTCCAGGACTAGCGGGAGATCTACCTACAATGAGCAGTTCTTC. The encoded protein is CASSSRTSGRSTYNEQFF. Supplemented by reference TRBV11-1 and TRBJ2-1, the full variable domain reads EAEVAQSPRYKITEKSQAVAFWCDPISGHATLYWYRQILGQGPELLVQFQDESVVDDSQLPKDRFSAERLKGVDSTLKIQPAELGDSAMYLCASSSRTSGRSTYNEQFFGPGTRLTVL.

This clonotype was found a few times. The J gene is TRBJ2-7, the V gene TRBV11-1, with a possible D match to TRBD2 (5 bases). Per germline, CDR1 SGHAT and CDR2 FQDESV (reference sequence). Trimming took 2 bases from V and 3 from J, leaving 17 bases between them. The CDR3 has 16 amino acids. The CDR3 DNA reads TGTGCCAGCAGCTTACTATTCGAGGGCGGCAGCTACGAGCAGTACTTC. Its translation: CASSLLFEGGSYEQYF. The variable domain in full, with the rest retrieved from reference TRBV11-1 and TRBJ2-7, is EAEVAQSPRYKITEKSQAVAFWCDPISGHATLYWYRQILGQGPELLVQFQDESVVDDSQLPKDRFSAERLKGVDSTLKIQPAELGDSAMYLCASSLLFEGGSYEQYFGPGTRLTVT.

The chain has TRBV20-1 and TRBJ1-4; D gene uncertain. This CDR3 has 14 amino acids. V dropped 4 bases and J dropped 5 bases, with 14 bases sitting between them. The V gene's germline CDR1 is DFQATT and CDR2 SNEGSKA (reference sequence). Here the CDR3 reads CSAKRGGSNEKLFF. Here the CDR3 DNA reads TGCAGTGCTAAACGTGGCGGTTCGAATGAAAAACTGTTTTTT.

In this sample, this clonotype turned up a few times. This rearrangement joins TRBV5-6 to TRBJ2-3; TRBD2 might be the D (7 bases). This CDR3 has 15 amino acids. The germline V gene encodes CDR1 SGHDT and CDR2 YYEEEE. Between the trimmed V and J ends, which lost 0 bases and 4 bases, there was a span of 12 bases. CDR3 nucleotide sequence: TGTGCCAGCAGCTTGGCCTGGGGGGGCTCAGATACGCAGTATTTT. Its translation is CASSLAWGGSDTQYF.

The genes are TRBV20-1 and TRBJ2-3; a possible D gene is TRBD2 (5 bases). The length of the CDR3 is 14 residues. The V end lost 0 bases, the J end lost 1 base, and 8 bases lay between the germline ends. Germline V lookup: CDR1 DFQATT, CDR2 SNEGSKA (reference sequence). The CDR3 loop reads CSARDLRGTDTQYF. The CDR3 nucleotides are TGCAGTGCTAGAGATCTGAGGGGCACAGATACGCAGTATTTT.